This TCR beta chain derives from a study of T cells in Graves' hyperthyroidism and ophthalmopathy. Looking at the study overall: Peripheral blood was obtained at initial diagnosis, preceding any treatment. Study results and caveats: Expanded thyroid clonotypes (above 0.001) were mostly also found in blood.

CDR1 and CDR2 from the germline V gene are SGHAT and FQNNGV. The CDR3 consists of 14 residues. V trimming: 0 bases; J trimming: 2 bases; junction bases outside the gene matches: 0. TCR beta CDR3 sequences were amplified from RNA transcripts. An initial round of RT-PCR targeting the TCR CDR3 relied on the HTBI primer set. TCRdb called the multiplex PCR reads again in MiXCR, with one record for every CDR3 protein. The data contain 140,000 or so distinct CDR3 sequences, about 20% of them singletons. Every diagnosis used clinical symptoms, serum thyroxine and TRAb, thyroid ultrasound and orbital computed tomography. About this clonotype: The target antigen is unknown. This clone may be a read error of a much larger clone one base away.

The receptor comes from a woman aged 50 to 60 with Graves' hyperthyroidism that later progressed to Graves' ophthalmopathy. The sequenced sample consisted of blood. V gene TRBV11-2 combines with J gene TRBJ2-7, with 8 bases matching TRBD1. DNA of the CDR3: TGTGCCAGCAGCTTAGAGGGACAGGCCTACGAGCAGTACTTC. This translates into CASSLEGQAYEQYF.